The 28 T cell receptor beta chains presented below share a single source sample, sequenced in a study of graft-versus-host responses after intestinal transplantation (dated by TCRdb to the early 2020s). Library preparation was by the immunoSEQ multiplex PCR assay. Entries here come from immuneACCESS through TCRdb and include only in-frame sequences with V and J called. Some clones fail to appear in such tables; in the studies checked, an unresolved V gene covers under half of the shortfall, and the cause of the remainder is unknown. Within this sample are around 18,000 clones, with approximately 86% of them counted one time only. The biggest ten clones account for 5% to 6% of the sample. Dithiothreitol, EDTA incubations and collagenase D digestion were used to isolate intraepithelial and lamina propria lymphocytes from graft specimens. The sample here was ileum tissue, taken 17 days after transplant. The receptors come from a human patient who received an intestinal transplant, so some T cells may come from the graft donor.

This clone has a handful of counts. The DNA of the CDR3 is TGCAGCGACGGTACTGAAGCTTTCTTT. It specifies CSDGTEAFF. The chain has TRBV29-1 and TRBJ1-1; no reliable D call. The length of the CDR3 is 9 residues. V dropped 7 bases and J dropped 5 bases, with 5 bases sitting between them. Germline lookup yields CDR1 SQVTM and CDR2 ANQGSEA.

The CDR3 sequence: CATSRDLTDNSPLHF. CDR3 DNA sequence: TGTGCCACCAGCAGAGATCTAACAGATAATTCACCCCTCCACTTT. This chain uses TRBV15 with TRBJ1-6; D not certain. Germline assignment: CDR1 LNHNV and CDR2 YYDKDF (reference sequence). CDR3 length: 15 residues. V was trimmed by 0 bases and J by 5 bases, leaving 8 bases between them.

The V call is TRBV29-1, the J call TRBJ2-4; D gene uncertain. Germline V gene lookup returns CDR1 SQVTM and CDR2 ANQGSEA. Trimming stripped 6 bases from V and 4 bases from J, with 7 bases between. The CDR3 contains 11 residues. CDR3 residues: CSVQEKNIQYF. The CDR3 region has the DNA TGCAGCGTCCAGGAAAAAAACATTCAGTACTTC.

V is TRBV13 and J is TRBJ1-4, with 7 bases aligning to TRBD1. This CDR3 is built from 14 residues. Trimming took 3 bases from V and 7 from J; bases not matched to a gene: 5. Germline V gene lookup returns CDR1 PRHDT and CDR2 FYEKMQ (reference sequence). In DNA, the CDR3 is TGTGCCAGCAGCTTTGGGCAGGGGGGTGAAAAACTGTTTTTT. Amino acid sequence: CASSFGQGGEKLFF.

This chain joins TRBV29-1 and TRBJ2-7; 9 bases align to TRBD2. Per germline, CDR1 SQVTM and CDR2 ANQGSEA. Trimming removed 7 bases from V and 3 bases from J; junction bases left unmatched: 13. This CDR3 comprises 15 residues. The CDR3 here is CSATIGTSMLYEQYF. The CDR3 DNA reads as TGCAGCGCCACGATCGGGACTAGCATGCTCTACGAGCAGTACTTC.

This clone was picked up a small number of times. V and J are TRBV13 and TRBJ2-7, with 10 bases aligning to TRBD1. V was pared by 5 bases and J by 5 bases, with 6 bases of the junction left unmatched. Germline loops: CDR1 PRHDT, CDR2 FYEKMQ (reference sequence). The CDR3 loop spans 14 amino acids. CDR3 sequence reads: CASSPGQGSNEQYF. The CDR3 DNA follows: TGTGCCAGCAGCCCGGGACAGGGGTCCAACGAGCAGTACTTC. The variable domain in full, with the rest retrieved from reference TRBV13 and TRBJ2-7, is AAGVIQSPRHLIKEKRETATLKCYPIPRHDTVYWYQQGPGQDPQFLISFYEKMQSDKGSIPDRFSAQQFSDYHSELNMSSLELGDSALYFCASSPGQGSNEQYFGPGTRLTVT.

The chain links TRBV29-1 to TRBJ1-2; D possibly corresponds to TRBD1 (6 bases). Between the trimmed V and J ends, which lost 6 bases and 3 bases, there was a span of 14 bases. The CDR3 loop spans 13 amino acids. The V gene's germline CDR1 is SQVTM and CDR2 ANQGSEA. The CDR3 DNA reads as TGCAGCGTGGGTCAGGGGCGCGACTATGGCTACACCTTC. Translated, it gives CSVGQGRDYGYTF.

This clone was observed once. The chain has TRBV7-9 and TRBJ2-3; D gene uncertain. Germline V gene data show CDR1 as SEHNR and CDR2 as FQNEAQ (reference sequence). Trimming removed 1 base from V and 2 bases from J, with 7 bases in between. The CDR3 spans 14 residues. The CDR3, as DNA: TGTGCCAGCAGCTTAGGGGCGGCCACAGATACGCAGTATTTT. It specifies CASSLGAATDTQYF.

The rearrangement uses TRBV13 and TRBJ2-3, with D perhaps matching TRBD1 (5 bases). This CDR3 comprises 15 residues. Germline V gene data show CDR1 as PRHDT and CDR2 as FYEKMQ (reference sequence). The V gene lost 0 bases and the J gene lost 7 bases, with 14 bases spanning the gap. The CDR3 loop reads CASSLGNRWGNTQYF. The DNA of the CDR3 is TGTGCCAGCAGCTTAGGGAACAGGTGGGGAAATACGCAGTATTTT.

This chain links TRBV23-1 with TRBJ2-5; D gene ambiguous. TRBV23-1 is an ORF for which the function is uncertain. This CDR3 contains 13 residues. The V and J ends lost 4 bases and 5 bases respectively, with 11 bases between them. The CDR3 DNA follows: TGCGCCAGCAGTCGCTCAGTTAATGAGACCCAGTACTTC. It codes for CASSRSVNETQYF.

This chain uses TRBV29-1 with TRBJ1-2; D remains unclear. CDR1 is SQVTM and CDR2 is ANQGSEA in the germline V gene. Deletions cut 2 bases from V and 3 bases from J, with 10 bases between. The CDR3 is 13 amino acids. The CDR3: CSVETRADYGYTF. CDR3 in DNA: TGCAGCGTTGAAACAAGGGCTGACTATGGCTACACCTTC.

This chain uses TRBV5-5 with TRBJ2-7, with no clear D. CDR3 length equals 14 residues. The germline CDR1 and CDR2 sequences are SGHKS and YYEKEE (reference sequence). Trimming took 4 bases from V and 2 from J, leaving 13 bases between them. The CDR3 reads CASSQDFGAYEQYF. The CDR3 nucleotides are TGTGCCAGCAGCCAAGATTTTGGGGCCTACGAGCAGTACTTC.

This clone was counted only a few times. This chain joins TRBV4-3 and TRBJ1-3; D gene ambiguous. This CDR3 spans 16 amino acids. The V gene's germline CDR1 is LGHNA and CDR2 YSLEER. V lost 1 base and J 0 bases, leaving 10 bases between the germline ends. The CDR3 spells CASSQGTGGSGNTIYF. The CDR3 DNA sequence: TGCGCCAGCAGCCAAGGGACGGGTGGCTCTGGAAACACCATATATTTT.

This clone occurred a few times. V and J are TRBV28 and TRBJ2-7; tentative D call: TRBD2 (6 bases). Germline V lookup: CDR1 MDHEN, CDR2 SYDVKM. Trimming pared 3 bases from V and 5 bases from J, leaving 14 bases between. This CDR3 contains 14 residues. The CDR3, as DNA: TGTGCCAGCAGTTTGGGGGGAGCGGGTAACGAGCAGTACTTC. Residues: CASSLGGAGNEQYF.

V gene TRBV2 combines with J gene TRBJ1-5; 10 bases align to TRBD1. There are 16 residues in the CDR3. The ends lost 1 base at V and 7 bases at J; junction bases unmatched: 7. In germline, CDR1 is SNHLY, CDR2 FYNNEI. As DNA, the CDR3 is TGTGCCAGCAGTGAAGTGACAGGGGGCGCATGGCAGCCCCAGCATTTT. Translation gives CASSEVTGGAWQPQHF.

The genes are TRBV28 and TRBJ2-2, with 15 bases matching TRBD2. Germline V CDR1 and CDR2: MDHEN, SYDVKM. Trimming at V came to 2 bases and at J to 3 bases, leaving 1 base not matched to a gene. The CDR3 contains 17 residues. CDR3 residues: CASSLRTSGRDTGELFF. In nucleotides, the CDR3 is TGTGCCAGCAGTTTAAGGACTAGCGGGAGGGACACCGGGGAGCTGTTTTTT.

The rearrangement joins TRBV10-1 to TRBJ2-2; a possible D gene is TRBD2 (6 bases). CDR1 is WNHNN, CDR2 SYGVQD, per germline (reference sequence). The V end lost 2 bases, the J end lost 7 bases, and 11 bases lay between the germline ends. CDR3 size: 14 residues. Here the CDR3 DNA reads TGCGCCAGCAGTGAGATAGGGGAGGACGGGGAGCTGTTTTTT. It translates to CASSEIGEDGELFF.

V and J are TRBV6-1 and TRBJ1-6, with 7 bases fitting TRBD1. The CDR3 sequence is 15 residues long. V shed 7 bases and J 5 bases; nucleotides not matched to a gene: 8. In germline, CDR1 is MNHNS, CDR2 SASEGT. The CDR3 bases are TGTGCCAGCACGCTACCCAGGGGGGATAATTCACCCCTCCACTTT. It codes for CASTLPRGDNSPLHF.

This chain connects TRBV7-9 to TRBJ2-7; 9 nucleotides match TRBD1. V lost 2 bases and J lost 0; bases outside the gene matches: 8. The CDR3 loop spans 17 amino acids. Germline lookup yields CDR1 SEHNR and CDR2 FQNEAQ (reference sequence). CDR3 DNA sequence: TGTGCCAGCAGCTTATCCGAGACAGGGGGAGCCTCCTACGAGCAGTACTTC. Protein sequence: CASSLSETGGASYEQYF.

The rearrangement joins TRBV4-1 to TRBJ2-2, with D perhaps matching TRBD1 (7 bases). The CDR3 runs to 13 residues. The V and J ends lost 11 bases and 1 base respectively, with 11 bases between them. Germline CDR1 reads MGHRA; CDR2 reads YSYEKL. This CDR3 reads CAAGQMNTGELFF. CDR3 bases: TGCGCCGCGGGACAGATGAACACCGGGGAGCTGTTTTTT.

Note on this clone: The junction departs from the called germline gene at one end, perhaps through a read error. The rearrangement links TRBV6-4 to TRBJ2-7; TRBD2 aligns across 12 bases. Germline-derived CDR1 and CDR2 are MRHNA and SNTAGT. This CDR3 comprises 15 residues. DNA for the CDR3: TGTGCCAGCACCGCCCCCGGACTAGCGGGACCCCGGCAGAACTTC. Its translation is CASTAPGLAGPRQNF.

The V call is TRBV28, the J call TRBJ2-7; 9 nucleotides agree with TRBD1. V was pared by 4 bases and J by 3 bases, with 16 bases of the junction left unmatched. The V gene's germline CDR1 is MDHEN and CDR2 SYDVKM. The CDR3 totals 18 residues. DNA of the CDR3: TGTGCCAGCAGTTACCCTCGGGACAGGGTTCTTCCCAACTACGAGCAGTACTTC. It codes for CASSYPRDRVLPNYEQYF. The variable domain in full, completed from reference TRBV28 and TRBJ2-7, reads DVKVTQSSRYLVKRTGEKVFLECVQDMDHENMFWYRQDPGLGLRLIYFSYDVKMKEKGDIPEGYSVSREKKERFSLILESASTNQTSMYLCASSYPRDRVLPNYEQYFGPGTRLTVT.

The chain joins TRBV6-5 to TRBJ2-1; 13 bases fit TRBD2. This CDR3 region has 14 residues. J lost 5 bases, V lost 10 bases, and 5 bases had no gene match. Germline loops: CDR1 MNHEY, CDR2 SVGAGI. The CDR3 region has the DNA TGTGCCACCACGGGACTAGCGGGGCACAATGAGCAGTTCTTC. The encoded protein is CATTGLAGHNEQFF.

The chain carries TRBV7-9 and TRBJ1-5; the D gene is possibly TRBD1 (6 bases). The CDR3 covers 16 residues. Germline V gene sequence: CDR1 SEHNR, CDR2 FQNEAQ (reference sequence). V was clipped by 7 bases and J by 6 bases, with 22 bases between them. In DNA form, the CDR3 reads TGTGCCAGCACCCTAGGGGGGGACGGGGTAGGTCAGCCCCAGCATTTT. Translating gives CASTLGGDGVGQPQHF.

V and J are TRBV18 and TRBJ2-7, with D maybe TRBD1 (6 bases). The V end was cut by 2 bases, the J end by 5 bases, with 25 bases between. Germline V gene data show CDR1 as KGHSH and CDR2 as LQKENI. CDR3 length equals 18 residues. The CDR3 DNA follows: TGTGCCAGCTCACCAGGTTCTCCAGGGGAACGTAAATTCCACGAGCAGTACTTC. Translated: CASSPGSPGERKFHEQYF.

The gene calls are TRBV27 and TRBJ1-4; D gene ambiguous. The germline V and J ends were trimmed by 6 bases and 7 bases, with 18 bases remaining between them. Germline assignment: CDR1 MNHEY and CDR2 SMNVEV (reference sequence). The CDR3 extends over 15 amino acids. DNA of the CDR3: TGTGCCAGCAGGACCGAGGGAGGCGTGAGTGAAAAACTGTTTTTT. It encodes CASRTEGGVSEKLFF.

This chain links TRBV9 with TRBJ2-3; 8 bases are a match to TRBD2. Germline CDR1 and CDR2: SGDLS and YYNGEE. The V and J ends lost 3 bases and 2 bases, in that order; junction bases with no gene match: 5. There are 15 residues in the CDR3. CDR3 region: CASSEGLDNTDTQYF. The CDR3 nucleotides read TGTGCCAGCAGCGAGGGACTAGATAACACAGATACGCAGTATTTT.

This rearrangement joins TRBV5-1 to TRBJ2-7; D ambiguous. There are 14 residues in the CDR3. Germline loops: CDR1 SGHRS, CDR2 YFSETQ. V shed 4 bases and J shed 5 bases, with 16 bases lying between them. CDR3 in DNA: TGCGCCAGCAGCCCCCCCTACTCCGATCACGAGCAGTACTTC. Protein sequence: CASSPPYSDHEQYF. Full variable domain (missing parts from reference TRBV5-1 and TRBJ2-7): KAGVTQTPRYLIKTRGQQVTLSCSPISGHRSVSWYQQTPGQGLQFLFEYFSETQRNKGNFPGRFSGRQFSNSRSEMNVSTLELGDSALYLCASSPPYSDHEQYFGPGTRLTVT.